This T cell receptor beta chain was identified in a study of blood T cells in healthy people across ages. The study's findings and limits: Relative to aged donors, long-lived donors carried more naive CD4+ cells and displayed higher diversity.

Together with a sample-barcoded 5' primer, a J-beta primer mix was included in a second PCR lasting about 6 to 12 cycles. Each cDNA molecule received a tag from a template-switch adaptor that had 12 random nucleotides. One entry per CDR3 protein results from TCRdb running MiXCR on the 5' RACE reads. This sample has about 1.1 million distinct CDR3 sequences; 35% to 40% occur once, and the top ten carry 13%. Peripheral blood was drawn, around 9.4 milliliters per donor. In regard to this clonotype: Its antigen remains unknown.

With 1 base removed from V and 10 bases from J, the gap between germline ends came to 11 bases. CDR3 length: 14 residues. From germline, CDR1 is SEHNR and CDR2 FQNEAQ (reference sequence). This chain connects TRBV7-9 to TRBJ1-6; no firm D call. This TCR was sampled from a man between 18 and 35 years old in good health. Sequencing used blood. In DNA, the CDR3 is TGTGCCAGCAGCTTAGATGGCAGAGGATCACCCCTCCACTTT. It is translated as CASSLDGRGSPLHF. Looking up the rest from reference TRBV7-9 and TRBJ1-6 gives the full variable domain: DTGVSQNPRHKITKRGQNVTFRCDPISEHNRLYWYRQTLGQGPEFLTYFQNEAQLEKSRLLSDRFSAERPKGSFSTLEIQRTEQGDSAMYLCASSLDGRGSPLHFGNGTRLTVT.